The following is a T cell receptor beta chain sequence with its context. Profiling relied on immunoSEQ multiplex PCR, and the TCRdb table lists in-frame clones only, not all of them. Altogether 170,000 or so clones are present, over 75% being singletons, with the ten largest covering approximately 6.5%. Germline-derived CDR1 and CDR2 are SGHNT and YENEEA. The CDR3 runs to 15 residues. With 9 bases clipped from V and 6 bases from J, the junction kept 13 bases outside the gene matches. Recruits, aged about 18 to 100 years, lived in roughly 22 US areas. Participant-given clinical history determined each cohort assignment. This record belongs to a study of blood T cell repertoires in COVID-19. Turning to the study itself: In each case, the material was cDNA or gDNA derived from T cells, B-cell-depleted T cells, or PBMCs.

This receptor was identified in a woman aged 50 to 60 who had recovered from COVID-19. This sequence joins TRBV11-3 and TRBJ2-3, with TRBD2 matching over 9 bases. Material: PBMCs or T cells enriched from blood (not recorded which). The DNA for the CDR3 is TGTGCCAGTCAGCGGGAGGATGGAGTACGCGATACGCAGTATTTT. Its translation is CASQREDGVRDTQYF.